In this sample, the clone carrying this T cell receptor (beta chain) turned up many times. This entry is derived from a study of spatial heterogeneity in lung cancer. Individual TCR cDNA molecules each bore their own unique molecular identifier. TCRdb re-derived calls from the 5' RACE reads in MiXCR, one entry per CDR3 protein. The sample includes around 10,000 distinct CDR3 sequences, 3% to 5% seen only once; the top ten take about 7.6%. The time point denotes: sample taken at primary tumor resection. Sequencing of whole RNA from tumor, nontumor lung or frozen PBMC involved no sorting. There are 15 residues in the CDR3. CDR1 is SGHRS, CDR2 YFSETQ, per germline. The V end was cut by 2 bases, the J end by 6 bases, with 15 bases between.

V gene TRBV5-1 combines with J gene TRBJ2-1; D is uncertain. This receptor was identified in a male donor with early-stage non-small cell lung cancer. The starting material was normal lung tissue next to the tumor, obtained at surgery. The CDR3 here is CASSFGGGAVNEQFF. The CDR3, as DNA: TGCGCCAGCAGCTTCGGTGGTGGTGCGGTCAATGAGCAGTTCTTC.